The clone carrying this TCR beta chain rates as medium-sized. The data originate from a study of lung T cells in sarcoidosis with Löfgren's syndrome. As for the study in general: Repertoire analyses centered on Löfgren's syndrome patients.

TCRdb reprocessed the reads via MiXCR and lists one record per CDR3 protein. This sample has hundreds of distinct CDR3 sequences, with roughly 28% found just once. This CDR3 spans 15 amino acids. V gave up 1 base and J gave up 5 bases, with 14 bases separating them. The V gene's germline CDR1 is SGHVS and CDR2 FQNEAQ. The V gene is TRBV7-8, the J gene TRBJ1-1; unclear D gene. Specimen: CD4+ T cells from bronchoalveolar lavage fluid. The sequence was obtained from a human donor with sarcoidosis (Löfgren's syndrome or another form), or a control subject (not recorded which). The CDR3 protein is CASSLGPFLGTEAFF. DNA for the CDR3: TGTGCCAGCAGCTTAGGACCTTTCTTGGGGACTGAAGCTTTCTTT. Filled out from reference TRBV7-8 and TRBJ1-1, the complete variable domain reads GAGVSQSPRYKVAKRGQDVALRCDPISGHVSLFWYQQALGQGPEFLTYFQNEAQLDKSGLPSDRFFAERPEGSVSTLKIQRTQQEDSAVYLCASSLGPFLGTEAFFGQGTRLTVV.